Listed below are T cell receptor beta chains from one sample, sequenced in a study of CD8+ T cells in alopecia areata. This table comes from immunoSEQ multiplex PCR, and its TCRdb copy is limited to in-frame clones, with some not included. In the table there are hundreds of thousands of clones, roughly 66% of which are singletons. This material consisted of CD4+ T cells sorted from blood, taken at week 44, from a patient treated with tofacitinib. These receptors were collected from a human donor with alopecia areata. Both conserved end residues are part of each CDR3. Fields, in order: clone size, D gene, V gene, J gene, CDR3 DNA, CDR3 protein. A D gene is named only where the DNA matches it firmly. The listing skips clone size in some rows; elsewhere it reads once, few, many or a size class.

clone size: few; D gene: -; V gene: TRBV23-1; J gene: TRBJ2-7; CDR3 DNA: TGCGCCAGCAGCCCCGAAGGTGCTACTACCGAGCAGTACTTC; CDR3 protein: CASSPEGATTEQYF
clone size: once; D gene: -; V gene: TRBV30; J gene: TRBJ2-7; CDR3 DNA: TGTGCCTGGAGTGGTCAGGGGGGAGAGCAGTACTTC; CDR3 protein: CAWSGQGGEQYF
clone size: -; D gene: TRBD1; V gene: TRBV2; J gene: TRBJ1-2; CDR3 DNA: TGTGCCAGCACAGGACAGGGGGCTAGGTATGGCTACACCTTC; CDR3 protein: CASTGQGARYGYTF
clone size: -; D gene: -; V gene: TRBV25-1; J gene: TRBJ1-2; CDR3 DNA: TGTGCCAGCAGTGAAGCAGGGCTAGGCTATGGCTACACCTTC; CDR3 protein: CASSEAGLGYGYTF
clone size: -; D gene: TRBD1; V gene: TRBV20-1; J gene: TRBJ1-2; CDR3 DNA: TGCAGTAGCTCAGGGGGCGACGGCTACACCTTC; CDR3 protein: CSSSGGDGYTF
clone size: once; D gene: -; V gene: TRBV14; J gene: TRBJ1-1; CDR3 DNA: TGTGCCAGCAGCCATAACACGGGCGGTGGCACTGAAGCTTTCTTT; CDR3 protein: CASSHNTGGGTEAFF
clone size: -; D gene: -; V gene: TRBV30; J gene: TRBJ2-2; CDR3 DNA: TGTGCCTGGAGTGTACTGGGGCAGGGGACCGGGGAGCTGTTTTTT; CDR3 protein: CAWSVLGQGTGELFF
clone size: -; D gene: -; V gene: TRBV7-6; J gene: TRBJ2-5; CDR3 DNA: TGTGCCAGCAGCTTATTCGGAGCCCAAGAGACCCAGTACTTC; CDR3 protein: CASSLFGAQETQYF
clone size: -; D gene: -; V gene: TRBV9; J gene: TRBJ1-3; CDR3 DNA: TGTGCCAGCAGCGTAGGGACAGCTGGAAACACCATATATTTT; CDR3 protein: CASSVGTAGNTIYF
clone size: -; D gene: -; V gene: TRBV30; J gene: TRBJ1-1; CDR3 DNA: TGTGCCTGGAGTCGGGGCTGGGGGTCTGAAGCTTTCTTT; CDR3 protein: CAWSRGWGSEAFF
clone size: -; D gene: -; V gene: TRBV20-1; J gene: TRBJ2-1; CDR3 DNA: TGCAGTGCTAGAGATCAAATTGAGCAGTTCTTC; CDR3 protein: CSARDQIEQFF
clone size: -; D gene: -; V gene: TRBV4-2; J gene: TRBJ2-6; CDR3 DNA: TGTGCCAGCAGCCAAGAATCGGAGCTCCCTGGGGCCAACGTCCTGACTTTC; CDR3 protein: CASSQESELPGANVLTF
clone size: -; D gene: -; V gene: TRBV7-2; J gene: TRBJ2-1; CDR3 DNA: TGTGCCAGCAGCTTCATCCACAACGGCAACTACAATGAGCAGTTCTTC; CDR3 protein: CASSFIHNGNYNEQFF
clone size: -; D gene: -; V gene: TRBV7-2; J gene: TRBJ2-2; CDR3 DNA: TGTGCCAGCAGCTTAGAGGTCGGGGAGCTGTTTTTT; CDR3 protein: CASSLEVGELFF
clone size: once; D gene: TRBD1; V gene: TRBV5-1; J gene: TRBJ2-5; CDR3 DNA: TGCGCCAGCAGCTGGGGACAGTCTGTGGAGACCCAGTACTTC; CDR3 protein: CASSWGQSVETQYF
clone size: -; D gene: TRBD1; V gene: TRBV27; J gene: TRBJ2-3; CDR3 DNA: TGTGCCAGCAGCCCGACAGGGGCTGCCACGCAGTATTTT; CDR3 protein: CASSPTGAATQYF
clone size: few; D gene: TRBD1; V gene: TRBV6-1; J gene: TRBJ1-1; CDR3 DNA: TGTGCCAGCAGTCCCAAGACGACAGGGGGGTACGCTTTCTTT; CDR3 protein: CASSPKTTGGYAFF
clone size: -; D gene: TRBD2; V gene: TRBV6-6; J gene: TRBJ2-7; CDR3 DNA: TGTGCCAGCAGCTTGCGCGGGGGTAGCTACGAGCAGTACTTC; CDR3 protein: CASSLRGGSYEQYF
clone size: -; D gene: -; V gene: TRBV30; J gene: TRBJ1-5; CDR3 DNA: TGTGCCTGGTCAACAGGGACGGATCAGCCCCAGCATTTT; CDR3 protein: CAWSTGTDQPQHF
clone size: -; D gene: -; V gene: TRBV4-3; J gene: TRBJ2-5; CDR3 DNA: TGCGCCAGCAGCCAAGACAGGCAAGAGACCCAGTACTTC; CDR3 protein: CASSQDRQETQYF
clone size: -; D gene: TRBD1; V gene: TRBV7-9; J gene: TRBJ1-1; CDR3 DNA: TGTGCCAGCAGCTCCAGGAGACAGGGGGCCCTAAGGGACACTGAAGCTTTCTTT; CDR3 protein: CASSSRRQGALRDTEAFF
clone size: -; D gene: -; V gene: TRBV25-1; J gene: TRBJ1-1; CDR3 DNA: TGTGCCAGCAGGGCAGGAATTTTCACTGAAGCTTTCTTT; CDR3 protein: CASRAGIFTEAFF
clone size: -; D gene: -; V gene: TRBV7-2; J gene: TRBJ2-3; CDR3 DNA: TGTGCCAGCAGCGTAACCGGGTGGGGCCAGACAGATACGCAGTATTTT; CDR3 protein: CASSVTGWGQTDTQYF
clone size: few; D gene: TRBD2; V gene: TRBV7-2; J gene: TRBJ2-3; CDR3 DNA: TGTGCCAGCAGCCCAAGTAGCGGGGGGGGCCGGTGGGATACGCAGTATTTT; CDR3 protein: CASSPSSGGGRWDTQYF
clone size: -; D gene: -; V gene: TRBV4-3; J gene: TRBJ1-2; CDR3 DNA: TGCGCCAGCAGCCAAGGGGGGGGTCATCCATTCTACACCTTC; CDR3 protein: CASSQGGGHPFYTF
clone size: few; D gene: -; V gene: TRBV29-1; J gene: TRBJ1-2; CDR3 DNA: TGCAGCGAAGGGGGGACCGGAGGCTACACCTTC; CDR3 protein: CSEGGTGGYTF
clone size: -; D gene: TRBD2; V gene: TRBV7-8; J gene: TRBJ2-3; CDR3 DNA: TGTGCCAGCAGCTTAGGGGCTAGCGGGGGGAGCACAGATACGCAGTATTTT; CDR3 protein: CASSLGASGGSTDTQYF
clone size: -; D gene: -; V gene: TRBV19; J gene: TRBJ1-1; CDR3 DNA: TGTGCCAGTAGGGGACGCGGCAAGCAGAACACTGAAGCTTTCTTT; CDR3 protein: CASRGRGKQNTEAFF
clone size: few; D gene: -; V gene: TRBV29-1; J gene: TRBJ2-2; CDR3 DNA: TGCAGCGTTGCTGGGACCGGGGAGCTGTTTTTT; CDR3 protein: CSVAGTGELFF
clone size: -; D gene: TRBD1; V gene: TRBV7-2; J gene: TRBJ2-1; CDR3 DNA: TGTGCCAGCAGCTTAGAGGCGACAGGGGTTACGAATGAGCAGTTCTTC; CDR3 protein: CASSLEATGVTNEQFF
clone size: -; D gene: -; V gene: TRBV29-1; J gene: TRBJ1-1; CDR3 DNA: TGCAGCGTCCGTCTAAACGCCGGGGTTCACACTGAAGCTTTCTTT; CDR3 protein: CSVRLNAGVHTEAFF
clone size: -; D gene: -; V gene: TRBV6-6; J gene: TRBJ2-1; CDR3 DNA: TGTGCCAGCAGTTACGGGCAGGGTCCGAATGAGCAGTTCTTC; CDR3 protein: CASSYGQGPNEQFF
clone size: few; D gene: -; V gene: TRBV10-3; J gene: TRBJ2-3; CDR3 DNA: TGTGCCATCAGCGAGGGCCTGAGCACAGATACGCAGTATTTT; CDR3 protein: CAISEGLSTDTQYF
clone size: -; D gene: -; V gene: TRBV10-3; J gene: TRBJ1-5; CDR3 DNA: TGTGCCATCAGTGGATCGTCGCAGCCCCAGCATTTT; CDR3 protein: CAISGSSQPQHF
clone size: -; D gene: -; V gene: TRBV25-1; J gene: TRBJ1-2; CDR3 DNA: TGTGCCAGCAGTGTCAAGAACTATGGCTACACCTTC; CDR3 protein: CASSVKNYGYTF
clone size: -; D gene: -; V gene: TRBV9; J gene: TRBJ2-6; CDR3 DNA: TGTGCCAGCAGCGTAGGAGGTGGGGCCAACGTCCTGACTTTC; CDR3 protein: CASSVGGGANVLTF
clone size: -; D gene: -; V gene: TRBV2; J gene: TRBJ2-7; CDR3 DNA: TGTGCCAGCAGACCAGACATCCCCTACGAGCAGTACTTC; CDR3 protein: CASRPDIPYEQYF
clone size: -; D gene: -; V gene: TRBV19; J gene: TRBJ2-4; CDR3 DNA: TGTGCCAGTAGTTGGGGAGAAAACATTCAGTACTTC; CDR3 protein: CASSWGENIQYF
clone size: -; D gene: -; V gene: TRBV6-5; J gene: TRBJ1-1; CDR3 DNA: TGTGCCAGCAGTTACTCGCACTTGAACACTGAAGCTTTCTTT; CDR3 protein: CASSYSHLNTEAFF
clone size: few; D gene: TRBD1; V gene: TRBV25-1; J gene: TRBJ2-6; CDR3 DNA: TGTGCCAGCAGTAATCGACAGGGTTGGGGCTCTGGGGCCAACGTCCTGACTTTC; CDR3 protein: CASSNRQGWGSGANVLTF
clone size: -; D gene: TRBD1; V gene: TRBV5-1; J gene: TRBJ1-2; CDR3 DNA: TGCGCCAGCAGCTTAACGGACAGGAACTATGGCTACACCTTC; CDR3 protein: CASSLTDRNYGYTF
clone size: once; D gene: TRBD1; V gene: TRBV11-2; J gene: TRBJ2-2; CDR3 DNA: TGTGCCACAAACGACAGGGCCAACACCGGGGAGCTGTTTTTT; CDR3 protein: CATNDRANTGELFF
clone size: -; D gene: -; V gene: TRBV27; J gene: TRBJ2-6; CDR3 DNA: TGTGCCAGCAGTTCGACAGGACCCTCTGGGGCCAACGTCCTGACTTTC; CDR3 protein: CASSSTGPSGANVLTF
clone size: few; D gene: -; V gene: TRBV29-1; J gene: TRBJ2-5; CDR3 DNA: TGCAGCACCGGGGGGCAGTGGAAGGAGACCCAGTACTTC; CDR3 protein: CSTGGQWKETQYF
clone size: -; D gene: TRBD1; V gene: TRBV29-1; J gene: TRBJ2-7; CDR3 DNA: TGCAGCGTTGCAGGACAGGGGTTTTACGAGCAGTACTTC; CDR3 protein: CSVAGQGFYEQYF
clone size: -; D gene: -; V gene: TRBV14; J gene: TRBJ1-2; CDR3 DNA: TGTGCCAGCAGCCAAGAGGGGACTGGCTACACCTTC; CDR3 protein: CASSQEGTGYTF
clone size: -; D gene: TRBD1; V gene: TRBV27; J gene: TRBJ1-5; CDR3 DNA: TGTGCCAGCAGTACCCTCACCGGGACAGGGGACAATCAGCCCCAGCATTTT; CDR3 protein: CASSTLTGTGDNQPQHF
clone size: -; D gene: -; V gene: TRBV29-1; J gene: TRBJ1-1; CDR3 DNA: TGCAGCGTTGTTCCGCGTATTTCGGGTTCACCTGAAGCTTTCTTT; CDR3 protein: CSVVPRISGSPEAFF
clone size: -; D gene: -; V gene: TRBV27; J gene: TRBJ1-5; CDR3 DNA: TGTGCCAGCAGACCAGGTACGGTCGTCAATCAGCCCCAGCATTTT; CDR3 protein: CASRPGTVVNQPQHF
clone size: -; D gene: -; V gene: TRBV19; J gene: TRBJ1-1; CDR3 DNA: TGTGCCAGTAGTGTGATCGGCAGGGACACTGAAGCTTTCTTT; CDR3 protein: CASSVIGRDTEAFF
clone size: -; D gene: -; V gene: TRBV5-1; J gene: TRBJ1-2; CDR3 DNA: TGCGCCAGCAGCTCGGACAGAGCTAACTATGGCTACACCTTC; CDR3 protein: CASSSDRANYGYTF
clone size: once; D gene: -; V gene: TRBV4-3; J gene: TRBJ1-5; CDR3 DNA: TGCGCCAGCAGCCAAGGGGCGAATCAGCCCCAGCATTTT; CDR3 protein: CASSQGANQPQHF